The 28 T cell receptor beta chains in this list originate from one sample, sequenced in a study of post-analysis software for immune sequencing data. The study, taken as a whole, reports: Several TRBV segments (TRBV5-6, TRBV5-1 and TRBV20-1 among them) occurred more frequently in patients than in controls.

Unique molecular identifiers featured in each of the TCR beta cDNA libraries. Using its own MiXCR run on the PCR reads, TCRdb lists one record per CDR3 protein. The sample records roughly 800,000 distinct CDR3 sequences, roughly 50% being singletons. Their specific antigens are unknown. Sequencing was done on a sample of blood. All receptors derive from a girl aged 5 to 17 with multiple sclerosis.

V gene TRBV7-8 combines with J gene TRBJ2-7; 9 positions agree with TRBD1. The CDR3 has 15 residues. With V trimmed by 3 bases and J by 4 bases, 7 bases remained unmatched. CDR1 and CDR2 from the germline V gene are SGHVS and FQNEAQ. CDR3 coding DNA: TGTGCCAGCAGCTTCGGGACAGGGATCGTGTACGAGCAGTACTTC. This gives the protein CASSFGTGIVYEQYF.

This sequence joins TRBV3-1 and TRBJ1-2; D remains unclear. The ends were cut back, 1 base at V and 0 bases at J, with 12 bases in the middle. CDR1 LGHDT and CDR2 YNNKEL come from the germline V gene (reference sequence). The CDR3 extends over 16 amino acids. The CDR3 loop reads CASSQVGGMSNYGYTF. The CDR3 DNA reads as TGTGCCAGCAGCCAAGTTGGTGGGATGTCTAACTATGGCTACACCTTC.

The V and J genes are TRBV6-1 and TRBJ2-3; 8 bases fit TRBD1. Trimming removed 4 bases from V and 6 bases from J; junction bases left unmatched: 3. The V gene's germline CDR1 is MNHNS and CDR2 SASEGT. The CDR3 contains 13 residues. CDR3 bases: TGTGCCAGCAGTGGGACAGGGCGGGATACGCAGTATTTT. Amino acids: CASSGTGRDTQYF.

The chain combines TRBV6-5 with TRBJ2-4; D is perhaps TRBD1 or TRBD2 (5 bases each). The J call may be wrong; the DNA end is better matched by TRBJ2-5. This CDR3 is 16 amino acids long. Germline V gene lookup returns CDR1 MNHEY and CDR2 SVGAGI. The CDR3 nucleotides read TGTGCCAGCAGTTACATGGGACGGTTTGGTAGAGAGACCCAGTACTTC. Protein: CASSYMGRFGRETQYF.

The CDR3 DNA sequence: TGCAGTGCTAACAGGGCGGGCAATCAGCCCCAGCATTTT. It yields the protein CSANRAGNQPQHF. The genes are TRBV20-1 and TRBJ1-5, with a tentative D call TRBD1 (6 bases). The CDR3 contains 13 residues. Per the germline V gene, CDR1 is DFQATT and CDR2 is SNEGSKA (reference sequence). Trimming stripped 4 bases from V and 2 bases from J, with 9 bases between.

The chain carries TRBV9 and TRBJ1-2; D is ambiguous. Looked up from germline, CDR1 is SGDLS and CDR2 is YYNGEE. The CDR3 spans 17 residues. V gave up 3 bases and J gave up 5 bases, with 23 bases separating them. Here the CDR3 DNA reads TGTGCCAGCAGCGCTAGGCGGGCCGACATCCCCCTATATGGCTACACCTTC. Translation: CASSARRADIPLYGYTF.

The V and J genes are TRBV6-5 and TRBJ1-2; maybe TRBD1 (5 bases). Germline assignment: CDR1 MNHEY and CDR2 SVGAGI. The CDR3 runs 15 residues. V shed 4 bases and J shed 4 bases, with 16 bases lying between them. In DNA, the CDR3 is TGTGCCAGCAGTTCCAGGGCGGGGGAGATCTATGGCTACACCTTC. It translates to CASSSRAGEIYGYTF.

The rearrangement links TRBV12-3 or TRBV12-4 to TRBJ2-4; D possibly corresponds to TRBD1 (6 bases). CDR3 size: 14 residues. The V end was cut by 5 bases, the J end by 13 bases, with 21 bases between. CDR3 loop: CASSLDRRSWEQYF. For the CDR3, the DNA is TGTGCCAGCAGTCTAGACAGGAGGTCATGGGAGCAGTACTTC.

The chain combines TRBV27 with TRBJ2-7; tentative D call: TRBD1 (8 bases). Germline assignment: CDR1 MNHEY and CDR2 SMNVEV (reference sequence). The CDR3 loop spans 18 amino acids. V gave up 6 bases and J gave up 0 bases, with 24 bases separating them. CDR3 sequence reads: CASSGRTGNLRSSYEQYF. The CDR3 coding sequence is TGTGCCAGCAGCGGGAGGACAGGGAATTTAAGGAGCTCCTACGAGCAGTACTTC.

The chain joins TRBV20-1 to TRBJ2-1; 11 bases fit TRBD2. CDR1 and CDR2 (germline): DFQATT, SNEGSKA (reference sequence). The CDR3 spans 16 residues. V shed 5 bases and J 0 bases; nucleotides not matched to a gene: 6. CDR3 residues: CSASSGRSSSYNEQFF. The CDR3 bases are TGCAGTGCTTCTAGCGGGAGGTCCTCCTCCTACAATGAGCAGTTCTTC.

The CDR3, as DNA: TGCAGCGGCCGACCCATAGGGGTCACCGGGACAGGGGATGGCAATGAGCAGTTCTTC. It codes for CSGRPIGVTGTGDGNEQFF. This chain uses TRBV29-1 with TRBJ2-1; 10 bases agree with TRBD1. The CDR3 covers 19 residues. Trimming cost V 7 bases and J 6 bases; bases outside gene matches: 24. Per the germline V gene, CDR1 is SQVTM and CDR2 is ANQGSEA.

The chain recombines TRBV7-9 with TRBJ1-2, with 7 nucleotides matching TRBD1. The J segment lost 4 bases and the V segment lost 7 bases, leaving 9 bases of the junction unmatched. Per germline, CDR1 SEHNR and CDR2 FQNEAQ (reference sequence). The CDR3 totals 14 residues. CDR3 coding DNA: TGTGCCAGCAACCAAAAAGGGGGCGGCTATGGCTACACCTTC. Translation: CASNQKGGGYGYTF.

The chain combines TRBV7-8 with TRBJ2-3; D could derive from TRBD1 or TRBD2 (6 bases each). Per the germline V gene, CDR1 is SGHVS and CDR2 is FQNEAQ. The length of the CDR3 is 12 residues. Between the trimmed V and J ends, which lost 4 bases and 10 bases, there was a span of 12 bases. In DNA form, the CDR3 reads TGTGCCAGCAGCTCCGGGGGCGGCGCGCAGTATTTT. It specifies CASSSGGGAQYF.

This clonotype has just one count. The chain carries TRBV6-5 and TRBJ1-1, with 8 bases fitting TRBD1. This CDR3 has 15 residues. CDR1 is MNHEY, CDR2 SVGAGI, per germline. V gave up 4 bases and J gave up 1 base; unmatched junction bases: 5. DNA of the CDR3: TGTGCCAGCAGTTCGCAGGGGGCTGGGAACACTGAAGCTTTCTTT. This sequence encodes CASSSQGAGNTEAFF.

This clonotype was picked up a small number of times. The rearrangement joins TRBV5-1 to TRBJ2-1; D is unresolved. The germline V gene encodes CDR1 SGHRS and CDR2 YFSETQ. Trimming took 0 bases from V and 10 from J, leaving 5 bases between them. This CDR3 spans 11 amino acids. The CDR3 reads CASSLDWEQFF. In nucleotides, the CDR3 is TGCGCCAGCAGCTTGGATTGGGAGCAGTTCTTC.

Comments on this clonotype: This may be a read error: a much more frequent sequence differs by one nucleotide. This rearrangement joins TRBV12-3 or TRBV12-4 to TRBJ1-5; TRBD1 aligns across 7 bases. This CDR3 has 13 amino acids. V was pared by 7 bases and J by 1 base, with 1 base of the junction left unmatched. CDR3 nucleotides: TGTGCCAGCAAGACAGGGAGCAATCAGCCCCAGCATTTT. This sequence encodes CASKTGSNQPQHF.

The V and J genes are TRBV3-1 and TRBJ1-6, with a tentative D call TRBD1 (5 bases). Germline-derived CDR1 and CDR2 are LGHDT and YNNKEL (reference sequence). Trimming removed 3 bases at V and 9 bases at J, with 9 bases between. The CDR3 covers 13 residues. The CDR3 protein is CASSQPGGSPLHF. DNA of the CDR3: TGTGCCAGCAGCCAGCCGGGGGGTTCACCCCTCCACTTT.

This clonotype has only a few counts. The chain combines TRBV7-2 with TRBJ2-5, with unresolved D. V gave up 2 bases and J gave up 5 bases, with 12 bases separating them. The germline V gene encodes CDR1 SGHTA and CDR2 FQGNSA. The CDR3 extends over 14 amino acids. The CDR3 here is CASSLRFRSETQYF. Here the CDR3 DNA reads TGTGCCAGCAGCTTACGGTTTCGATCCGAGACCCAGTACTTC. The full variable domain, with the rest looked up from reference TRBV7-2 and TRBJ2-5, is GAGVSQSPSNKVTEKGKDVELRCDPISGHTALYWYRQSLGQGLEFLIYFQGNSAPDKSGLPSDRFSAERTGGSVSTLTIQRTQQEDSAVYLCASSLRFRSETQYFGPGTRLLVL.

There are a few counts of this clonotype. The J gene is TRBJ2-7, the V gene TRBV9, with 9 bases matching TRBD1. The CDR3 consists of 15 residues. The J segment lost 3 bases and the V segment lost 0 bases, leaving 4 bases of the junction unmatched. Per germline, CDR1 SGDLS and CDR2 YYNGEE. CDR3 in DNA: TGTGCCAGCAGCGTAGGGGGACAGGGAAACTACGAGCAGTACTTC. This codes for CASSVGGQGNYEQYF.

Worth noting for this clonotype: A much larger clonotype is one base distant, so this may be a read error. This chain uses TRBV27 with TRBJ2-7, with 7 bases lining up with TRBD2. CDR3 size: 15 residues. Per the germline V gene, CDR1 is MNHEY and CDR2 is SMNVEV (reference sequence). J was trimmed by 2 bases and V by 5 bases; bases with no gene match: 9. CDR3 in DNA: TGTGCCAGCAGTCCACATCCGGGACTACCCTACGAGCAGTACTTC. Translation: CASSPHPGLPYEQYF.

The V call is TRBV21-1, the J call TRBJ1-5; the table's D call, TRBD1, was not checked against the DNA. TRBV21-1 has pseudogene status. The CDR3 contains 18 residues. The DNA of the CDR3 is TGTGCCAGCAGCTGTACCCGGGGAAGCGGGTATAGCAATCAGCCCCAGCATTTT. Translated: CASSCTRGSGYSNQPQHF.

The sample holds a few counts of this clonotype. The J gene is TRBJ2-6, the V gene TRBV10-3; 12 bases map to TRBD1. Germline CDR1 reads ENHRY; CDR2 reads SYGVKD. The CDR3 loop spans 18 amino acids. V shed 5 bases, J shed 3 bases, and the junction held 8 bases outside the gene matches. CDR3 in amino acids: CAISKTGTGGFGANVLTF. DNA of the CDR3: TGTGCCATCAGTAAGACCGGGACAGGGGGCTTTGGGGCCAACGTCCTGACTTTC.

The CDR3 DNA sequence: TGTGCCAGCAGCCGACTCGGGGGGGTCTACGAGCAGTACTTC. It is translated as CASSRLGGVYEQYF. The J gene is TRBJ2-5, the V gene TRBV9, with 8 nucleotides matching TRBD2. With the DNA end fitting TRBJ2-7 better, the J assignment may be wrong. The CDR3 is made up of 14 amino acids. Germline CDR1 is SGDLS and CDR2 is YYNGEE.

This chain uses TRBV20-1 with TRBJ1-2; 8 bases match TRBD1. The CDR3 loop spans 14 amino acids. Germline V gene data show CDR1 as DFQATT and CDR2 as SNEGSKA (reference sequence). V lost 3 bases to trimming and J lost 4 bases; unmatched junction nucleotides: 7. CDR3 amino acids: CSARQGTGVYGYTF. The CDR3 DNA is TGCAGTGCTAGGCAGGGGACAGGCGTCTATGGCTACACCTTC.

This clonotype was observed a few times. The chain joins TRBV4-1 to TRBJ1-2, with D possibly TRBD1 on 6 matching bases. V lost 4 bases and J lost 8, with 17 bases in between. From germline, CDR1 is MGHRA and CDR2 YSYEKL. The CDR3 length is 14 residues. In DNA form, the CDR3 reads TGCGCCAGCAGCCGGCCAGGACAGCTTGTCGGCTACACCTTC. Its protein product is CASSRPGQLVGYTF.

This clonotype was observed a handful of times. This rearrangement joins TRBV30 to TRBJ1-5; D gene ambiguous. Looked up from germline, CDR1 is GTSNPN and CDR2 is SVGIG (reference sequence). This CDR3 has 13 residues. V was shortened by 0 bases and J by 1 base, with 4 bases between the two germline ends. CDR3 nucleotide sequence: TGTGCCTGGAGTGTGAAAAGCAATCAGCCCCAGCATTTT. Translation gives CAWSVKSNQPQHF.

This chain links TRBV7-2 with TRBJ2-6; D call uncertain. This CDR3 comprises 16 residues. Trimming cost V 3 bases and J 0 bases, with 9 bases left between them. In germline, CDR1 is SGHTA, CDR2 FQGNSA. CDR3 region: CASSFGRSSGANVLTF. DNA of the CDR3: TGTGCCAGCAGCTTTGGCAGGTCCTCTGGGGCCAACGTCCTGACTTTC.

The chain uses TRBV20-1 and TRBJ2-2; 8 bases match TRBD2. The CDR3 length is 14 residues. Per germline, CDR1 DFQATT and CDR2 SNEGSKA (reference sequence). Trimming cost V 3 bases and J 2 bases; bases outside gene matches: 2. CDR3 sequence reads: CSASGLANTGELFF. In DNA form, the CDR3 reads TGCAGTGCTAGTGGACTAGCCAACACCGGGGAGCTGTTTTTT.